The source of this T cell receptor beta chain is a study of blood T cell repertoires in COVID-19. The overall study: The samples span acute and convalescent COVID-19 from the United States, Italy and Spain. T cells, B-cell-depleted T cells, or PBMCs supplied cDNA or gDNA.

Original processing methods: Scientists estimated how many nucleated cells there were by amplifying reference gene primers. Data came from immunoSEQ multiplex PCR; TCRdb stores just in-frame clones and leaves some out. V, J and clone size were drawn from that table, and D and trimming were deduced from the DNA. Here the sample spans 150,000 or so clones, about four fifths being singletons. Trimming stripped 3 bases from V and 5 bases from J, with 17 bases between. CDR1 SGHRS and CDR2 YFSETQ come from the germline V gene. The CDR3 is made up of 15 amino acids. This clone was found a few times. The chain carries TRBV5-1 and TRBJ1-1, with D maybe TRBD1 (6 bases). The sample consisted of peripheral blood. This receptor was identified in a woman of 80 years or more with acute or convalescent COVID-19. CDR3 sequence (DNA): TGCGCCAGCAGCTCAGACTCAGGGGAGAGAACTGAAGCTTTCTTT. It translates to CASSSDSGERTEAFF.